This passage covers 26 T cell receptor beta chains from one sample sequenced in a study of T cell responses to AZD1222 COVID-19 vaccine. Measured with immunoSEQ multiplex PCR; TCRdb has only the in-frame clones, and not every one. Of 90,000 to 130,000 clones detected, less than 90% appear once; the ten largest clones hold 1.6%. The sample in question was peripheral blood, obtained on day 0 of AZD1222 vaccination. The source is an adult in good health.

J is TRBJ2-5 and V is TRBV5-4; D is possibly TRBD2 (6 bases). V shed 4 bases and J shed 5 bases, with 15 bases lying between them. CDR3 length equals 14 residues. CDR1 is SGHNT and CDR2 is YYREEE in the germline V gene (reference sequence). The CDR3: CASSTRLVWETQYF. Here the CDR3 DNA reads TGTGCCAGCAGCACAAGACTAGTTTGGGAGACCCAGTACTTC.

This clone was seen only once. CDR3: CATSDFYNEQFF. CDR3 sequence (DNA): TGTGCCACCAGTGACTTTTACAATGAGCAGTTCTTC. This sequence joins TRBV15 and TRBJ2-1; D is unclear. Germline V gene data show CDR1 as LNHNV and CDR2 as YYDKDF (reference sequence). The CDR3 runs to 12 residues. V lost 6 bases to trimming and J lost 4 bases, with 7 bases between them.

The rearrangement joins TRBV10-3 to TRBJ2-1; D is ambiguous. CDR1 is ENHRY, CDR2 SYGVKD, per germline. CDR3 size: 15 residues. Trimming removed 2 bases at V and 0 bases at J, with 8 bases between. DNA for the CDR3: TGTGCCATCAGTGAGCGGGTGAGCTCCTACAATGAGCAGTTCTTC. It translates to CAISERVSSYNEQFF.

The chain employs TRBV9 and TRBJ1-5, with 7 bases lining up with TRBD1. The trim removed 3 bases at V and 7 bases at J, leaving 7 bases unmatched. The CDR3 runs to 14 residues. The germline V gene has CDR1 SGDLS and CDR2 YYNGEE. CDR3 coding DNA: TGTGCCAGCAGCGCCACAGGGGCTCGACAGCCCCAGCATTTT. This translates into CASSATGARQPQHF.

V is TRBV7-2 and J is TRBJ1-4; D gene uncertain. There are 13 residues in the CDR3. The V gene's germline CDR1 is SGHTA and CDR2 FQGNSA. Deletions cut 1 base from V and 10 bases from J, with 10 bases between. CDR3 nucleotides: TGTGCCAGCAGCTTAGGAGAGGTCCGAAAACTGTTTTTT. Amino acid sequence: CASSLGEVRKLFF.

This clone is a singleton in its sample. V and J are TRBV2 and TRBJ2-7; TRBD1 matches at 8 bases. Germline V CDR1 and CDR2: SNHLY, FYNNEI. The CDR3 loop spans 16 amino acids. The V and J ends lost 6 bases and 0 bases, in that order; junction bases with no gene match: 10. CDR3 region: CASSARGQGSSYEQYF. The CDR3 DNA sequence: TGTGCCAGCAGCGCCCGCGGACAGGGCAGCTCCTACGAGCAGTACTTC.

This clone was seen only once. This rearrangement joins TRBV6-1 to TRBJ2-3; 11 nucleotides align to TRBD2. This CDR3 comprises 19 residues. V lost 1 base and J lost 1; bases outside the gene matches: 10. CDR1 is MNHNS and CDR2 is SASEGT in the germline V gene. CDR3 loop: CASSEGWLAGGGGTDTQYF. CDR3 coding DNA: TGTGCCAGCAGTGAAGGTTGGCTAGCGGGAGGAGGGGGCACAGATACGCAGTATTTT.

The chain couples TRBV5-1 to TRBJ1-5, with D hard to call. The V and J ends lost 4 bases and 4 bases respectively, with 9 bases between them. Germline CDR1 and CDR2: SGHRS and YFSETQ. The length of the CDR3 is 13 residues. CDR3 loop: CASSLTWNQPQHF. CDR3 coding DNA: TGCGCCAGCAGCCTAACCTGGAATCAGCCCCAGCATTTT.

This chain joins TRBV18 and TRBJ1-2; D ambiguous. CDR1 and CDR2 from the germline V gene are KGHSH and LQKENI. Trimming shortened V by 5 bases and J by 4 bases, and 17 bases separated the two germline ends. The CDR3 totals 15 residues. CDR3 in DNA: TGTGCCAGCTCAGATTTACAAACTTCGACCTATGGCTACACCTTC. As protein: CASSDLQTSTYGYTF.

Only one count was recorded for this clone. The chain recombines TRBV12-3 or TRBV12-4 with TRBJ1-3, with D unclear. Deletions cut 6 bases from V and 0 bases from J, with 6 bases between. The CDR3 length is 13 residues. CDR3 protein: CASSLLSGNTIYF. The DNA for the CDR3 is TGTGCCAGCAGCCTGCTCTCTGGAAACACCATATATTTT.

The chain is built from TRBV7-8 and TRBJ1-5, with TRBD1 matching 9 bases. Losses at the gene ends were 6 bases for V and 2 bases for J; bases not matched to a gene: 5. The CDR3 is 15 residues long. The germline gives CDR1 SGHVS, CDR2 FQNEAQ. The CDR3 DNA reads as TGTGCCAGCAGATTGGACAGGGGTGGCAATCAGCCCCAGCATTTT. It yields the protein CASRLDRGGNQPQHF.

In this sample, this clone turned up once. V and J are TRBV20-1 and TRBJ2-1, with no clear D. The germline V gene encodes CDR1 DFQATT and CDR2 SNEGSKA (reference sequence). V was clipped by 3 bases and J by 3 bases, with 12 bases between them. CDR3 size: 14 residues. CDR3 loop: CSASSRLNYNEQFF. CDR3 DNA: TGCAGTGCTAGTTCCCGTTTGAACTACAATGAGCAGTTCTTC.

J is TRBJ1-5 and V is TRBV12-3 or TRBV12-4; D not resolved. V was cut by 3 bases and J by 4 bases, with 7 bases left in between. This CDR3 has 13 amino acids. CDR3 loop: CASSFPDNQPQHF. The CDR3 bases are TGTGCCAGCAGTTTCCCGGATAATCAGCCCCAGCATTTT.

The chain joins TRBV19 to TRBJ2-1; tentative D call: TRBD1 (6 bases). The germline gives CDR1 LNHDA, CDR2 SQIVND (reference sequence). The V gene lost 8 bases and the J gene lost 3 bases, with 8 bases spanning the gap. This CDR3 spans 12 amino acids. The CDR3 sequence is CASGDNYNEQFF. The CDR3 region has the DNA TGTGCCAGTGGGGACAACTACAATGAGCAGTTCTTC.

This chain uses TRBV2 with TRBJ1-1; TRBD1 is a possible D gene (6 bases). The CDR3 spans 13 residues. Between the trimmed V and J ends, which lost 7 bases and 3 bases, there was a span of 12 bases. CDR1 SNHLY and CDR2 FYNNEI come from the germline V gene. The CDR3 DNA reads TGTGCCAGCATCACGACAGGCCACACTGAAGCTTTCTTT. Encoded protein: CASITTGHTEAFF. The full variable domain, completed using reference TRBV2 and TRBJ1-1, is EPEVTQTPSHQVTQMGQEVILRCVPISNHLYFYWYRQILGQKVEFLVSFYNNEISEKSEIFDDQFSVERPDGSNFTLKIRSTKLEDSAMYFCASITTGHTEAFFGQGTRLTVV.

This sequence joins TRBV5-6 and TRBJ2-7; no clear D gene. Germline V gene sequence: CDR1 SGHDT, CDR2 YYEEEE. V was clipped by 3 bases and J by 0 bases, with 4 bases between them. CDR3 length: 12 amino acids. DNA for the CDR3: TGTGCCAGCAGCTGGAGCTCCTACGAGCAGTACTTC. Its protein product is CASSWSSYEQYF.

The chain joins TRBV2 to TRBJ2-2; D remains unclear. The CDR3 is 12 amino acids. The ends were cut back, 4 bases at V and 3 bases at J, with 3 bases in the middle. Germline values: CDR1 SNHLY, CDR2 FYNNEI. CDR3 sequence reads: CASSGDTGELFF. In DNA form, the CDR3 reads TGTGCCAGCAGTGGTGACACCGGGGAGCTGTTTTTT. The full variable domain, rest sourced from reference TRBV2 and TRBJ2-2, is EPEVTQTPSHQVTQMGQEVILRCVPISNHLYFYWYRQILGQKVEFLVSFYNNEISEKSEIFDDQFSVERPDGSNFTLKIRSTKLEDSAMYFCASSGDTGELFFGEGSRLTVL.

The chain joins TRBV5-6 to TRBJ1-4; D remains unclear. The CDR3 length is 14 residues. Trimming removed 4 bases at V and 2 bases at J, with 9 bases between. CDR1 and CDR2 (germline): SGHDT, YYEEEE. CDR3 sequence (DNA): TGTGCCAGCAGCCTCGGACTGACTAATGAAAAACTGTTTTTT. It translates to CASSLGLTNEKLFF.

V gene TRBV6-5 combines with J gene TRBJ2-1; D remains ambiguous. V lost 0 bases and J lost 3, with 9 bases in between. The CDR3 totals 15 residues. Germline V gene lookup returns CDR1 MNHEY and CDR2 SVGAGI. The CDR3 DNA follows: TGTGCCAGCAGTTACTCCGCGTGGGACTACAATGAGCAGTTCTTC. This gives the protein CASSYSAWDYNEQFF.

The rearrangement links TRBV2 to TRBJ2-7, with 10 bases fitting TRBD2. The CDR3 contains 13 residues. The V gene's germline CDR1 is SNHLY and CDR2 FYNNEI. The trim removed 7 bases at V and 6 bases at J, leaving 6 bases unmatched. DNA of the CDR3: TGTGCCAGCAAGGAGCGGGAGGGCTCCGAGCAGTACTTC. Translating gives CASKEREGSEQYF.

The chain couples TRBV3-1 (or the pseudogene TRBV3-2) to TRBJ1-6; D uncertain. Germline V CDR1 and CDR2: LGHDT, YNNKEL (reference sequence). Trimming shortened V by 3 bases and J by 7 bases, and 10 bases separated the two germline ends. The CDR3 totals 14 residues. CDR3 DNA: TGTGCCAGCAGCCACGGTGGCGGGAATTCACCCCTCCACTTT. This encodes CASSHGGGNSPLHF.

The chain carries TRBV2 and TRBJ2-5; 12 bases are a match to TRBD1. The CDR3 contains 17 residues. Germline CDR1 is SNHLY and CDR2 is FYNNEI. Trimming took 6 bases from V and 4 from J; bases not matched to a gene: 12. The CDR3 nucleotides read TGTGCCAGCAGGAGAGACTGGGACAGGGGGCTGGGAGAGACCCAGTACTTC. It translates to CASRRDWDRGLGETQYF.

This chain connects TRBV5-6 to TRBJ2-7, with D uncertain. V was clipped by 4 bases and J by 1 base, with 9 bases between them. The CDR3 contains 13 residues. The V gene's germline CDR1 is SGHDT and CDR2 YYEEEE. As DNA, the CDR3 is TGTGCCAGCAGCCGAATTGTTTCCTACGAGCAGTACTTC. Translated, it gives CASSRIVSYEQYF.

The chain uses TRBV18 and TRBJ1-1, with TRBD1 matching 12 bases. In germline, CDR1 is KGHSH, CDR2 LQKENI. The CDR3 contains 15 residues. J lost 5 bases, V lost 5 bases, and 6 bases had no gene match. The CDR3 loop reads CASSSGTGGLTEAFF. For the CDR3, the DNA is TGTGCCAGCTCATCCGGGACAGGGGGCCTGACTGAAGCTTTCTTT.

The V call is TRBV5-8, the J call TRBJ1-5; 8 positions agree with TRBD1. CDR1 and CDR2 (germline): SGHTS, YDEGEE. CDR3 length: 16 amino acids. V shed 3 bases, J shed 6 bases, and the junction held 11 bases outside the gene matches. This CDR3 is CASSYSRGRLGQPQHF. CDR3 DNA: TGTGCCAGCAGCTACTCCAGGGGGCGCCTCGGTCAGCCCCAGCATTTT.

The chain recombines TRBV5-1 with TRBJ2-4; the match to TRBD2 covers 14 bases. J was trimmed by 5 bases and V by 4 bases; bases with no gene match: 8. CDR1 and CDR2 from the germline V gene are SGHRS and YFSETQ. This CDR3 spans 17 amino acids. In DNA form, the CDR3 reads TGCGCCAGCAGCACCCAAGGACTAGCGGGGGGCCAAAACATTCAGTACTTC. This sequence encodes CASSTQGLAGGQNIQYF.